This TCR beta chain is drawn from a study of T cell repertoires in cytomegalovirus infection. Study-wide context: Researchers turned to recently identified HLA-C-restricted CMV epitopes as well as well-studied HLA-B-restricted ones. Public TCR beta signatures marked donors with CMV infection and the matching HLA. Notes on the study in general: HLA-C-restricted CMV-specific TCR beta clonotypes were dominant in the ex vivo response. The study identified carriers of CMV plus the relevant HLA from cumulative public TCR beta family frequency.

As for this clonotype: Its cognate antigen is unknown.

Germline CDR1 SEHNR, CDR2 FQNEAQ (reference sequence). Trimming stripped 10 bases from V and 7 bases from J, with 16 bases between. CDR3 length equals 13 residues. TCRdb analysed the reads with MiXCR anew, one entry per CDR3 protein. The sample records about 920,000 distinct CDR3 sequences, 31% being singletons. V and J are TRBV7-9 and TRBJ1-4; D is possibly TRBD1 (5 bases). This sample comprised cultured CD8+ T cells from PBMCs, obtained from culture after CMV antigen stimulation. The origin of this receptor is a human donor in good health (CMV status not recorded). Some clones in this sample may be carry-over from other donors' samples. For the CDR3, the DNA is TGTGCCACTACCACAGGCGTACGTGAAAAACTGTTTTTT. Encoded protein: CATTTGVREKLFF.